These 29 T cell receptor beta chains share one sample of origin, sequenced in a study of T cell clonality in common variable immunodeficiency. Findings of the study overall: Reportedly, TCR beta sequences from common variable immunodeficiency showed fewer deletions and N-nucleotide insertions.

Repertoires were generated with immunoSEQ multiplex PCR, while TCRdb's copy carries only in-frame clones and drops some. The sample yields tens of thousands of clones, without any singletons. These receptors have no known antigen. The sample taken for sequencing was peripheral blood mononuclear cells. The receptor source for this set is a human donor with common variable immunodeficiency.

This clone turned up a few times. The read gets to within 3 residues of the CDR3 end, and the germline J gene fills in the rest. This chain joins TRBV2 and TRBJ1-4; D perhaps matches TRBD1 (6 bases). This CDR3 is built from 15 residues. V lost 4 bases, J lost 7 bases, and 16 bases lay in between. Germline loops: CDR1 SNHLY, CDR2 FYNNEI. The CDR3 sequence: CASSVGMGQREKLFF. The CDR3 DNA, read in part, is TGTGCCAGCAGTGTGGGTATGGGACAACGTGAAAAA.

This clone came up many times. The CDR3 is cut off 3 residues early in the read; its end comes from the germline J gene. This chain joins TRBV5-1 and TRBJ1-5; 10 bases are a match to TRBD1. The CDR3 consists of 20 residues. CDR1 and CDR2 (germline): SGHRS, YFSETQ. Trimming removed 2 bases from V and 2 bases from J; junction bases left unmatched: 16. Incomplete CDR3 DNA: TGCGCCAGCAGCTTAGGGCTTGGGACAGGGGAAGGGGAAGGCAATCAGCCC. Translated: CASSLGLGTGEGEGNQP. The CDR3 in its entirety is CASSLGLGTGEGEGNQPQHF. The variable domain in full, with the rest retrieved from reference TRBV5-1 and TRBJ1-5, is KAGVTQTPRYLIKTRGQQVTLSCSPISGHRSVSWYQQTPGQGLQFLFEYFSETQRNKGNFPGRFSGRQFSNSRSEMNVSTLELGDSALYLCASSLGLGTGEGEGNQPQHFGDGTRLSIL.

A word on this clone: The missing CDR3 end, 3 residues past where the read stops, is filled in from the germline J gene. This chain connects TRBV20-1 to TRBJ1-3; possible D gene TRBD1, 6 bases. The germline V gene encodes CDR1 DFQATT and CDR2 SNEGSKA (reference sequence). The CDR3 consists of 14 residues. The V end was cut by 4 bases, the J end by 4 bases, with 14 bases between. The CDR3 DNA, read in part, is TGCAGTGCTATTCCTCAGGGGATAGGAAACACC. This gives the protein CSAIPQGIGNT. The whole CDR3 sequence reads CSAIPQGIGNTIYF.

Incomplete CDR3 DNA: TGTGCCAGTAGTATATCAGGGTCTGTGGCCGATACG. It encodes CASSISGSVADT. The complete CDR3 protein is CASSISGSVADTQYF. The J gene is TRBJ2-3, the V gene TRBV19; maybe TRBD1 (5 bases). The read ends 3 residues shy of where the CDR3 ends; the end is completed using the germline J gene. Trimming removed 2 bases from V and 6 bases from J, with 15 bases in between. Looked up from germline, CDR1 is LNHDA and CDR2 is SQIVND (reference sequence). This CDR3 is built from 15 residues.

Comments on this clone: The read gets to within 3 residues of the CDR3 end, and the germline J gene fills in the rest. J is TRBJ1-6 and V is TRBV7-2; D gene uncertain. The CDR3 runs to 14 residues. The ends were cut back, 5 bases at V and 7 bases at J, with 12 bases in the middle. Per germline, CDR1 SGHTA and CDR2 FQGNSA. CDR3 in amino acids: CASSPETANSPLHF. The DNA read from the CDR3 is TGTGCCAGCAGCCCGGAAACAGCAAATTCACCC. The whole variable domain, filled in from reference TRBV7-2 and TRBJ1-6, reads GAGVSQSPSNKVTEKGKDVELRCDPISGHTALYWYRQSLGQGLEFLIYFQGNSAPDKSGLPSDRFSAERTGGSVSTLTIQRTQQEDSAVYLCASSPETANSPLHFGNGTRLTVT.

This clone was detected many times. The read gets to within 3 residues of the CDR3 end, and the germline J gene fills in the rest. The genes are TRBV29-1 and TRBJ2-7, with 11 nucleotides matching TRBD1. Germline values: CDR1 SQVTM, CDR2 ANQGSEA. CDR3 length: 18 residues. J gave up 0 bases and V 0 bases, and 10 bases lay outside the gene matches. The CDR3 here is CSVEDHRTGGTSSYEQYF. The covered CDR3 bases are TGCAGCGTTGAAGATCATAGGACAGGGGGCACGAGCTCCTACGAG.

On this clone: The missing CDR3 end, 3 residues past where the read stops, is filled in from the germline J gene. J is TRBJ1-4 and V is TRBV7-2; a weak D match, TRBD1 (5 bases). CDR1 SGHTA and CDR2 FQGNSA come from the germline V gene. The CDR3 extends over 12 amino acids. The CDR3 region is CASSLMAGSLFF. CDR3 bases read: TGTGCCAGCAGCTTAATGGCAGGGTCA.

This clone was found a few times. The read falls 3 residues short of the CDR3 end, and the missing part is taken from the germline J gene. The rearrangement joins TRBV2 to TRBJ1-2; weak D call: TRBD1 (6 bases). This CDR3 has 12 amino acids. CDR1 is SNHLY, CDR2 FYNNEI, per germline. CDR3 loop: CASGRGAEGYTF. The CDR3 DNA, read in part, is TGTGCCAGTGGGCGGGGGGCCGAGGGC.

This clone was picked up a small number of times. CDR3 bases read: TGTGCCAGTAGTATCATGACAGGGGGTAGTTCACCC. Its protein product is CASSIMTGGSSP. The whole CDR3 region reads CASSIMTGGSSPLHF. This rearrangement joins TRBV19 to TRBJ1-6, with 9 positions matching TRBD1. The read falls 3 residues short of the CDR3 end, and the missing part is taken from the germline J gene. The V and J ends lost 3 bases and 9 bases, in that order; junction bases with no gene match: 6. The CDR3 extends over 15 amino acids. Germline V gene lookup returns CDR1 LNHDA and CDR2 SQIVND (reference sequence).

This clone was seen only a few times. The CDR3 end falls 3 residues outside the read, so it is completed with the germline J gene. The rearrangement uses TRBV6-1 and TRBJ2-2; D is ambiguous. In germline, CDR1 is MNHNS, CDR2 SASEGT. The CDR3 spans 14 residues. The germline V and J ends were trimmed by 4 bases and 1 base, with 7 bases remaining between them. The CDR3 spells CASSGQENTGELFF. The part of the CDR3 DNA that was read is TGTGCCAGCAGTGGGCAGGAGAACACCGGGGAG.

Comments on this clone: With the read ending 3 residues before the CDR3 end, the germline J gene is used to fill in that end. The chain employs TRBV2 and TRBJ2-3; 9 bases are shared with TRBD2. The CDR3 runs to 18 residues. V shed 7 bases, J shed 1 base, and the junction held 15 bases outside the gene matches. From germline, CDR1 is SNHLY and CDR2 FYNNEI. The chain's CDR3 is CASMRWSSGSRGTDTQYF. CDR3 DNA (partial): TGTGCCAGCATGAGGTGGAGTAGCGGGAGTAGGGGCACAGATACG. Using reference TRBV2 and TRBJ2-3 for the parts outside the CDR3, the full variable domain is EPEVTQTPSHQVTQMGQEVILRCVPISNHLYFYWYRQILGQKVEFLVSFYNNEISEKSEIFDDQFSVERPDGSNFTLKIRSTKLEDSAMYFCASMRWSSGSRGTDTQYFGPGTRLTVL.

This clone was seen at least ten times. The read ends 3 residues early relative to the CDR3; the germline J gene fills the gap. The chain couples TRBV20-1 to TRBJ2-1, with 10 positions matching TRBD2. Germline-derived CDR1 and CDR2 are DFQATT and SNEGSKA (reference sequence). V shed 6 bases, J shed 6 bases, and the junction held 8 bases outside the gene matches. This CDR3 comprises 14 residues. The CDR3 loop reads CSAERLAGLNEQFF. The sequenced part of the CDR3 DNA is TGCAGTGCGGAACGACTAGCGGGCCTCAATGAG.

This clone showed up many times. The CDR3 is cut off 3 residues early in the read; its end comes from the germline J gene. The V and J genes are TRBV29-1 and TRBJ2-1, with D perhaps given as TRBD1 or TRBD2 (5 bases each). The V end lost 4 bases, the J end lost 9 bases, and 13 bases lay between the germline ends. Looked up from germline, CDR1 is SQVTM and CDR2 is ANQGSEA. This CDR3 region has 12 residues. CDR3 residues: CSVVTGGREQFF. CDR3 DNA (partial): TGCAGCGTTGTAACAGGAGGCCGTGAG.

This clone appeared many times. The CDR3 is cut off 3 residues early in the read; its end comes from the germline J gene. This rearrangement joins TRBV29-1 to TRBJ2-7, with 7 bases identical to TRBD1. Per the germline V gene, CDR1 is SQVTM and CDR2 is ANQGSEA. CDR3 size: 14 residues. Losses at the gene ends were 6 bases for V and 0 bases for J; bases not matched to a gene: 8. The CDR3 spells CSVEDRTSSYEQYF. The CDR3 bases that were read are TGCAGCGTGGAGGACAGGACCAGCTCCTACGAG.

This clone was observed many times. Sequencing ends 3 residues short of the CDR3 end; the germline J gene provides the rest. This chain connects TRBV30 to TRBJ1-6, with D perhaps TRBD1 (6 bases). The V end was cut by 1 base, the J end by 5 bases, with 18 bases between. This CDR3 comprises 17 residues. CDR1 is GTSNPN and CDR2 is SVGIG in the germline V gene (reference sequence). CDR3 in amino acids: CAWSGVGQSAHNSPLHF. Incomplete CDR3 DNA: TGTGCCTGGAGTGGAGTTGGACAGTCAGCTCATAATTCACCC.

There are many counts of this clone. The CDR3 spells CASSAPGTGVYEQYF. The CDR3 bases that were read are TGCGCCAGCAGCGCACCCGGGACAGGGGTCTACGAG. The chain employs TRBV5-1 and TRBJ2-7, with TRBD1 matching 10 bases. The CDR3 goes on 3 residues after the read ends, and that part is filled in from the germline J gene. After removal of 4 bases from V and 3 bases from J, the junction contained 7 bases not matched to a gene. The germline gives CDR1 SGHRS, CDR2 YFSETQ. This CDR3 is built from 15 residues.

This clone was counted at least ten times. The read ends 3 residues shy of where the CDR3 ends; the end is completed using the germline J gene. The chain recombines TRBV20-1 with TRBJ2-7, with D maybe TRBD2 (6 bases). With 4 bases removed from V and 6 bases from J, the gap between germline ends came to 10 bases. Germline CDR1 is DFQATT and CDR2 is SNEGSKA (reference sequence). The CDR3 runs to 11 residues. The CDR3 is CSATPGGEQYF. The sequenced CDR3 bases are TGCAGTGCTACCCCCGGGGGCGAG.

This clone showed up just a few times. From the germline J gene comes the end of the CDR3, since the read stops 3 residues before it. This chain links TRBV5-5 with TRBJ1-4; 10 bases are shared with TRBD1. Germline lookup yields CDR1 SGHKS and CDR2 YYEKEE (reference sequence). The CDR3 covers 15 residues. The junction had 6 bases not matched to a gene; V was cut back by 3 bases and J by 7 bases. The CDR3 sequence is CASSYDRGLGEKLFF. Incomplete CDR3 DNA: TGTGCCAGCAGCTATGACAGGGGGCTAGGTGAAAAA.

This clone was seen ten or more times. The read terminates 3 residues before the CDR3 end, so the remaining end is supplied by the germline J gene. The chain is built from TRBV29-1 and TRBJ2-1; D may be TRBD2 (5 bases). CDR3 length: 13 amino acids. Germline V gene data show CDR1 as SQVTM and CDR2 as ANQGSEA. Trimming took off 2 bases at V and 4 bases at J, with 9 bases between the two ends. The part of the CDR3 DNA that was read is TGCAGCGTTGAAAACCGGGGATACAATGAG. Encoded protein: CSVENRGYNE. The entire CDR3 protein is CSVENRGYNEQFF.

This clone was detected only a few times. The CDR3 protein is CASSLYLSARNEQFF. CDR3 DNA (partial): TGCGCCAGCAGCTTATACCTTTCGGCGCGGAATGAG. The V and J genes are TRBV5-1 and TRBJ2-1; D not resolved. With the read ending 3 residues before the CDR3 end, the germline J gene is used to fill in that end. V lost 2 bases to trimming and J lost 7 bases, with 16 bases between them. The germline V gene encodes CDR1 SGHRS and CDR2 YFSETQ. This CDR3 has 15 amino acids.

A note on this clone: The sequence runs out 3 residues before the end of the CDR3; the remainder is reconstructed from the germline J gene. This sequence joins TRBV30 and TRBJ2-6, with D unresolved. CDR1 and CDR2 from the germline V gene are GTSNPN and SVGIG (reference sequence). V was clipped by 1 base and J by 0 bases, with 7 bases between them. There are 15 residues in the CDR3. The chain's CDR3 is CAWSDIRSGANVLTF. The DNA read from the CDR3 is TGTGCCTGGAGTGACATCCGCTCTGGGGCCAACGTC.

This clone was counted a few times. The DNA ends 3 residues before the CDR3 does, and the rest of the CDR3 is filled in from the germline J gene. The genes are TRBV2 and TRBJ2-5; 9 nucleotides line up with TRBD1. Germline CDR1 is SNHLY and CDR2 is FYNNEI. CDR3 length: 14 amino acids. After removal of 9 bases from V and 4 bases from J, the junction contained 9 bases not matched to a gene. The CDR3: CARGGTGRGETQYF. The DNA read from the CDR3 is TGTGCCAGAGGGGGGACAGGGAGGGGAGAGACC.

This clone was detected many times. The DNA ends 3 residues before the CDR3 does, and the rest of the CDR3 is filled in from the germline J gene. This chain connects TRBV20-1 to TRBJ1-1; TRBD1 is a possible D gene (5 bases). The CDR3 runs 14 residues. Germline V gene data show CDR1 as DFQATT and CDR2 as SNEGSKA (reference sequence). V was clipped by 2 bases and J by 4 bases, with 14 bases between them. The sequenced CDR3 bases are TGCAGTGCTAGAACCGAGGGGCCCTTCACTGAA. This translates into CSARTEGPFTE. The whole CDR3 region reads CSARTEGPFTEAFF.

This clone was counted only a few times. The read ends 3 residues shy of where the CDR3 ends; the end is completed using the germline J gene. The chain has TRBV2 and TRBJ2-7; tentatively, D is TRBD1 (5 bases). The CDR3 sequence is 14 residues long. The V and J ends lost 5 bases and 2 bases respectively, with 13 bases between them. Germline CDR1 and CDR2: SNHLY and FYNNEI. The CDR3 reads CASSTPQGTYEQYF. CDR3 DNA, as far as it was read: TGTGCCAGCAGTACTCCTCAGGGAACCTACGAG. The full variable domain, in which reference TRBV2 and TRBJ2-7 provide the parts outside the CDR3, is EPEVTQTPSHQVTQMGQEVILRCVPISNHLYFYWYRQILGQKVEFLVSFYNNEISEKSEIFDDQFSVERPDGSNFTLKIRSTKLEDSAMYFCASSTPQGTYEQYFGPGTRLTVT.

This clone was counted at least ten times. The read finishes 3 residues shy of the CDR3 end, and the germline J gene is used to complete it. The chain recombines TRBV18 with TRBJ2-1; 9 bases are a match to TRBD1. Trimming took 2 bases from V and 7 from J; bases not matched to a gene: 6. This CDR3 has 15 residues. The V gene's germline CDR1 is KGHSH and CDR2 LQKENI. Partial CDR3 DNA: TGTGCCAGCTCACCAGGGACAGGGCAGTCAAATGAG. It translates to CASSPGTGQSNE. The full CDR3 is CASSPGTGQSNEQFF.

This clone was detected only a few times. The read comes to an end 3 residues before the CDR3 does, leaving the germline J gene to fill in the end. This chain connects TRBV19 to TRBJ2-5; D possibly corresponds to TRBD1 (5 bases). Germline loops: CDR1 LNHDA, CDR2 SQIVND (reference sequence). V was cut by 5 bases and J by 2 bases, with 15 bases left in between. CDR3 length: 15 amino acids. The DNA read from the CDR3 is TGTGCCAGTAGTGTTCAGGGTGGTGGGCAAGAGACC. This sequence encodes CASSVQGGGQET. The full CDR3 protein reads CASSVQGGGQETQYF.

This clone was counted a few times. Read coverage stops 3 residues before the CDR3 terminus; the germline J gene supplies the remainder. This sequence joins TRBV7-2 and TRBJ1-6, with D hard to call. Germline V gene lookup returns CDR1 SGHTA and CDR2 FQGNSA. This CDR3 is 12 amino acids long. Trimming shortened V by 7 bases and J by 10 bases, and 11 bases separated the two germline ends. CDR3 residues: CASTQSKSPLHF. The part of the CDR3 DNA that was read is TGTGCCAGCACCCAGTCGAAGTCACCC.

This clone showed up many times. The sequenced fragment ends 3 residues before the CDR3 boundary, so the rest is inferred from the germline J gene. This rearrangement joins TRBV18 to TRBJ2-2, with 10 bases identical to TRBD1. The germline gives CDR1 KGHSH, CDR2 LQKENI. The CDR3 sequence is 15 residues long. V gave up 0 bases and J gave up 5 bases; unmatched junction bases: 0. CDR3 DNA, as far as it was read: TGTGCCAGCTCACCACCGGGACAGGGGACCGGGGAG. Its translation is CASSPPGQGTGE. The complete CDR3 protein is CASSPPGQGTGELFF.

This clone has only a few counts. Sequencing ends 3 residues short of the CDR3 end; the germline J gene provides the rest. The chain has TRBV20-1 and TRBJ2-1, with D unresolved. The germline V gene encodes CDR1 DFQATT and CDR2 SNEGSKA (reference sequence). This CDR3 spans 15 amino acids. V lost 6 bases, J lost 0 bases, and 15 bases lay in between. CDR3 DNA (partial): TGCAGTGCATCTAAGGGCTCATCCTCCTACAATGAG. Translation: CSASKGSSSYNE. The full CDR3 sequence reads CSASKGSSSYNEQFF.